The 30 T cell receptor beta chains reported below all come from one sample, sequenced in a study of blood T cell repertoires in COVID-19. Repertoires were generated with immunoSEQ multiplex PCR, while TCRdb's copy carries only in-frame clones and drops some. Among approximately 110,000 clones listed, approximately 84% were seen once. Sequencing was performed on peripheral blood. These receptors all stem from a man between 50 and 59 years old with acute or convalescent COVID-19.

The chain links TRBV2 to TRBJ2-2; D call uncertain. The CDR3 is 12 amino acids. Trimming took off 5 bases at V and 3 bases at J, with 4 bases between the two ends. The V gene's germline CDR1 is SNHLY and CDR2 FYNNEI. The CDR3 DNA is TGTGCCAGCAGTAGAGACACCGGGGAGCTGTTTTTT. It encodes CASSRDTGELFF. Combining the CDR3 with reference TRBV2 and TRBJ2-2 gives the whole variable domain EPEVTQTPSHQVTQMGQEVILRCVPISNHLYFYWYRQILGQKVEFLVSFYNNEISEKSEIFDDQFSVERPDGSNFTLKIRSTKLEDSAMYFCASSRDTGELFFGEGSRLTVL.

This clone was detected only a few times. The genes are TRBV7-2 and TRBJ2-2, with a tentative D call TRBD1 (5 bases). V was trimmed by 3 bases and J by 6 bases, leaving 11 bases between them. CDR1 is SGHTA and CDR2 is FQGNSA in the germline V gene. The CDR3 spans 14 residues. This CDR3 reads CASSFRGLSGELFF. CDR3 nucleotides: TGTGCCAGCAGCTTTAGGGGTTTATCCGGGGAGCTGTTTTTT.

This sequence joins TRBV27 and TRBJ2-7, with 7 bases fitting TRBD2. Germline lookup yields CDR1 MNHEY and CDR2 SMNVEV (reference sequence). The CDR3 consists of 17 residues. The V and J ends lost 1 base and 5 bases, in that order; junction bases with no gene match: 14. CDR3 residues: CASSLYGWGEGSDEQYF. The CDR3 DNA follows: TGTGCCAGCAGTTTATATGGTTGGGGGGAGGGTTCCGACGAGCAGTACTTC.

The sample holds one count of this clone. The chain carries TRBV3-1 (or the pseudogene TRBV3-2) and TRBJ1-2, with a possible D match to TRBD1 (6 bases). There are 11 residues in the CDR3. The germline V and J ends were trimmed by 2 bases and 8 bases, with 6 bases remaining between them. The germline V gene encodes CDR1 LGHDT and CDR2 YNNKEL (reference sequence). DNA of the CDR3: TGTGCCAGCAGCCAACAGGGGGGCTACACCTTC. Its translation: CASSQQGGYTF.

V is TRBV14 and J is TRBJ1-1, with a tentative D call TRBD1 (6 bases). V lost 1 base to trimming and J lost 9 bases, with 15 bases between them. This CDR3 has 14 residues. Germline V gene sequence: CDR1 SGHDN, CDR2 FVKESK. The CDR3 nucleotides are TGTGCCAGCAGCCAAGGGACACAGGGCTCTCAAGCTTTCTTT. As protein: CASSQGTQGSQAFF.

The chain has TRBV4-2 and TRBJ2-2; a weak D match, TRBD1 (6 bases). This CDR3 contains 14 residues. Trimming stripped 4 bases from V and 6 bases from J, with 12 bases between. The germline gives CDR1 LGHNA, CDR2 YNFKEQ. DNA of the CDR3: TGTGCCAGCAGCCCGAAAGGGGGAGCCGGGGAGCTGTTTTTT. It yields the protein CASSPKGGAGELFF.

The CDR3 DNA sequence: TGCGCCAGCAGTCGTGGACAGGGGGCAAGAGATGGCTACACCTTC. This translates into CASSRGQGARDGYTF. The rearrangement links TRBV5-1 to TRBJ1-2, with 11 positions matching TRBD1. The germline gives CDR1 SGHRS, CDR2 YFSETQ. The CDR3 consists of 15 residues. V was clipped by 5 bases and J by 6 bases; unmatched bases: 9. The full variable domain, rest sourced from reference TRBV5-1 and TRBJ1-2, is KAGVTQTPRYLIKTRGQQVTLSCSPISGHRSVSWYQQTPGQGLQFLFEYFSETQRNKGNFPGRFSGRQFSNSRSEMNVSTLELGDSALYLCASSRGQGARDGYTFGSGTRLTVV.

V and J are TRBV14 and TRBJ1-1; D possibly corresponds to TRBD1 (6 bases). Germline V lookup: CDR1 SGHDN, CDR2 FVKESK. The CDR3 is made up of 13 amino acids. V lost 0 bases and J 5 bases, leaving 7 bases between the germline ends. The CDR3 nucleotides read TGTGCCAGCAGCCAAGATAGGGGGACTGAAGCTTTCTTT. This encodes CASSQDRGTEAFF. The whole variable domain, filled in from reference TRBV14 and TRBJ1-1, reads EAGVTQFPSHSVIEKGQTVTLRCDPISGHDNLYWYRRVMGKEIKFLLHFVKESKQDESGMPNNRFLAERTGGTYSTLKVQPAELEDSGVYFCASSQDRGTEAFFGQGTRLTVV.

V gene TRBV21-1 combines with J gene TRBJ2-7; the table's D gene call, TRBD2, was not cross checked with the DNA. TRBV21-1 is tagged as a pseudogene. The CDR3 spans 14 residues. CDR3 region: CASSQRTQTYEQYV. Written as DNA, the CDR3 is TGTGCCAGCAGTCAAAGGACTCAGACCTACGAGCAGTACGTC.

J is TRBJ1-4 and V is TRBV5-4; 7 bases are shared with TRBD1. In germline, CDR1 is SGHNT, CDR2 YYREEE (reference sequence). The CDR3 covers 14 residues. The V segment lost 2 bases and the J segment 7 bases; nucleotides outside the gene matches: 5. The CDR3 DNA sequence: TGTGCCAGCAGCTTCGGGGACAGTCTTGAAAAACTGTTTTTT. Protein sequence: CASSFGDSLEKLFF.

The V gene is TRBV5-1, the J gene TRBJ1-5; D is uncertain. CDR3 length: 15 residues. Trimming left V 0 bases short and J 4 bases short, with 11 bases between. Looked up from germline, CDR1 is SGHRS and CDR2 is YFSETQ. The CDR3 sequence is CASSLEWGGNQPQHF. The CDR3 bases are TGCGCCAGCAGCTTGGAATGGGGAGGTAATCAGCCCCAGCATTTT.

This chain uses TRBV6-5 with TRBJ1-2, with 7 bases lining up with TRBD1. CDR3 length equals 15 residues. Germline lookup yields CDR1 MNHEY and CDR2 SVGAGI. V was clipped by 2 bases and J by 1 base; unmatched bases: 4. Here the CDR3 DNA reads TGTGCCAGCAGTTACACCGGGACAGATAACTATGGCTACACCTTC. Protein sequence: CASSYTGTDNYGYTF.

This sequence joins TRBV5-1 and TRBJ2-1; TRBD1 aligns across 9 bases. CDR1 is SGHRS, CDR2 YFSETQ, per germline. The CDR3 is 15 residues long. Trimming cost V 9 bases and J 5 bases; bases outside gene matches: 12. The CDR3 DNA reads TGCGCCACCCAACCGGGACAGGGAAAGAACAATGAGCAGTTCTTC. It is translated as CATQPGQGKNNEQFF.

CDR3 in amino acids: CASEQGTYSNQPQHF. CDR3 sequence (DNA): TGTGCCAGCGAACAGGGGACTTATAGCAATCAGCCCCAGCATTTT. V is TRBV25-1 and J is TRBJ1-5, with TRBD1 identical over 7 bases. The trim removed 8 bases at V and 0 bases at J, leaving 7 bases unmatched. This CDR3 comprises 15 residues. Germline V gene data show CDR1 as MGHDK and CDR2 as SYGVNS. The full variable domain, completed using reference TRBV25-1 and TRBJ1-5, is EADIYQTPRYLVIGTGKKITLECSQTMGHDKMYWYQQDPGMELHLIHYSYGVNSTEKGDLSSESTVSRIRTEHFPLTLESARPSHTSQYLCASEQGTYSNQPQHFGDGTRLSIL.

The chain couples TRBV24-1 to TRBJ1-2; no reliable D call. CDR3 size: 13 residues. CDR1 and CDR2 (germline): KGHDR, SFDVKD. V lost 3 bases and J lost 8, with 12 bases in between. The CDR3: CATSDLGPGGYTF. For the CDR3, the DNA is TGTGCCACCAGTGATCTGGGCCCAGGAGGCTACACCTTC.

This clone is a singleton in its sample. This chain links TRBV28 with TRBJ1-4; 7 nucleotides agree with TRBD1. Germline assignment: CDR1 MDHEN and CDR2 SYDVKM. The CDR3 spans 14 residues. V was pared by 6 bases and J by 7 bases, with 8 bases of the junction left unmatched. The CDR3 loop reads CASSPPGQSEKLFF. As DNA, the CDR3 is TGTGCCAGCAGCCCCCCGGGACAGAGTGAAAAACTGTTTTTT.

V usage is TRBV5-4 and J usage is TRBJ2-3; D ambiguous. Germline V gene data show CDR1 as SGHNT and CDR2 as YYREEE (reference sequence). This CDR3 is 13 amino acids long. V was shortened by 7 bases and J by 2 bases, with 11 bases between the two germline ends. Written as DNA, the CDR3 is TGTGCCAGCTTATCAACAGTCACAGATACGCAGTATTTT. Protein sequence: CASLSTVTDTQYF.

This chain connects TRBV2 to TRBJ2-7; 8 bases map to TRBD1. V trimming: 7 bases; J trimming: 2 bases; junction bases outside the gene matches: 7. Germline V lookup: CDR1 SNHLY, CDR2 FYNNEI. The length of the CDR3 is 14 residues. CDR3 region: CASMRTGKAYEQYF. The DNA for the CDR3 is TGTGCCAGCATGAGGACAGGGAAGGCCTACGAGCAGTACTTC.

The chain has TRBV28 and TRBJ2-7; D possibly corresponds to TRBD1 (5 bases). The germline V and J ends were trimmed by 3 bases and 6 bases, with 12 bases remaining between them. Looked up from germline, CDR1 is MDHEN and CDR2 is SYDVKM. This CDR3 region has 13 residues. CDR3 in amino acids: CASSLVGGAEQYV. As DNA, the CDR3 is TGTGCCAGCAGTTTGGTCGGTGGGGCCGAGCAGTACGTC.

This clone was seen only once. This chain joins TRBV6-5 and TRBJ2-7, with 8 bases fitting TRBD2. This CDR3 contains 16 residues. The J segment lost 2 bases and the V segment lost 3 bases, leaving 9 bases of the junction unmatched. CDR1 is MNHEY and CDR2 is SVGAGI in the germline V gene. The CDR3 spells CASSYDVIAGTYEQYF. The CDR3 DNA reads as TGTGCCAGCAGTTATGACGTAATAGCGGGGACCTACGAGCAGTACTTC.

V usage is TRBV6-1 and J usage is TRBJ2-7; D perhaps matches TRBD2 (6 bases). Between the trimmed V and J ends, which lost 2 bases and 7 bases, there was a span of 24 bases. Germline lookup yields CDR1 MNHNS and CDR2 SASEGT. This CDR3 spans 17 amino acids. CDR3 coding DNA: TGTGCCAGCAGTGAACGTCAGTTCGGGGGATACGTGGGGGAGCAGTACTTC. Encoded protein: CASSERQFGGYVGEQYF.

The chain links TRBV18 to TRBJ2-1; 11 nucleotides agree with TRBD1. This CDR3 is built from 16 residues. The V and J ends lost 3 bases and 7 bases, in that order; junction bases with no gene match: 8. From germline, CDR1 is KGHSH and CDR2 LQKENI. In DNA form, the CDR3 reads TGTGCCAGCTCACCGGGTGGACAGGGGGCCCCAAATGAGCAGTTCTTC. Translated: CASSPGGQGAPNEQFF.

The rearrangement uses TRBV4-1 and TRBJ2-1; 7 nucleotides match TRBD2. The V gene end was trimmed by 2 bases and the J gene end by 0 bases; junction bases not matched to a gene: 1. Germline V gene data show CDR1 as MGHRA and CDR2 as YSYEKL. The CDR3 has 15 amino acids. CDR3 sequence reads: CASSQLAASYNEQFF. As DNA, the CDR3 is TGCGCCAGCAGCCAACTAGCGGCCTCCTACAATGAGCAGTTCTTC.

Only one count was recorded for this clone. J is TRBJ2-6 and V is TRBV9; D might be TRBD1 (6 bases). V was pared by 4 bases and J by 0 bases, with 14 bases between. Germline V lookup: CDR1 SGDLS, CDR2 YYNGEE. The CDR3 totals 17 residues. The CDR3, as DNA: TGTGCCAGCAGCCAGACCAGGACAGTCTCTGGGGCCAACGTCCTGACTTTC. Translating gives CASSQTRTVSGANVLTF.

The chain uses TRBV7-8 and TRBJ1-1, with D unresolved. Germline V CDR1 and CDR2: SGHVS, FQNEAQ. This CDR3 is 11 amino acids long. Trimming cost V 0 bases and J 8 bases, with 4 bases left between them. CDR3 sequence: CASSLAREAFF. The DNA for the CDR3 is TGTGCCAGCAGCTTAGCTAGAGAAGCTTTCTTT.

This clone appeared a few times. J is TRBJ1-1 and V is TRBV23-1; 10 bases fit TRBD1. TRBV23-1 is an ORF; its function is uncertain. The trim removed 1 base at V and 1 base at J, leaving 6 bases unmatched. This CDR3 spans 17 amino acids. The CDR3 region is CASSQWMTGGENTEAFF. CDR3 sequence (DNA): TGCGCCAGCAGTCAATGGATGACAGGGGGCGAGAACACTGAAGCTTTCTTT.

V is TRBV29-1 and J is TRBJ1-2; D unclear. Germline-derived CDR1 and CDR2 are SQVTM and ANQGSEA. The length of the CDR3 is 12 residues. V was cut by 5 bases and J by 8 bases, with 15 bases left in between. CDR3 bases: TGCAGCGTTCAAAGATCGGGGTTCGGCTACACCTTC. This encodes CSVQRSGFGYTF.

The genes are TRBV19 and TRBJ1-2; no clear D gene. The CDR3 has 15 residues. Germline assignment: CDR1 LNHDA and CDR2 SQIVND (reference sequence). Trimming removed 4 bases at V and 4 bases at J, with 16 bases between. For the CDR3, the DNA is TGTGCCAGTAGTAATGAAGAGGTCCAACTCTATGGCTACACCTTC. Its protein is CASSNEEVQLYGYTF.

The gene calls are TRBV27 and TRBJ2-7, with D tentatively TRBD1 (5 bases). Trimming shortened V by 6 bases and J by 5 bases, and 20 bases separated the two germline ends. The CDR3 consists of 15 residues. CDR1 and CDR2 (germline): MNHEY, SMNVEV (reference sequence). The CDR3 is CASSLRVNGMDEQYF. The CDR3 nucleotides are TGTGCCAGCAGCCTCAGGGTAAATGGGATGGACGAGCAGTACTTC.

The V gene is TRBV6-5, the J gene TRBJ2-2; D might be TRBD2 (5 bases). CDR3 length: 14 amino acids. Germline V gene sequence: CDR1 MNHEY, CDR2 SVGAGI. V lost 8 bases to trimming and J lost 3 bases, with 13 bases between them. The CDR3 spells CASLSSVDTGELFF. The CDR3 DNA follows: TGTGCCAGCTTAAGTAGCGTGGACACCGGGGAGCTGTTTTTT.